This T cell receptor (beta chain) was found in a study of CD8 T cells in ankylosing spondylitis (dated by TCRdb to the late 2010s). With respect to the entire study: The study set out to find disease-linked TCR variants by profiling T cell receptor beta repertoires in ankylosing spondylitis patients and healthy donors. Samples of peripheral blood were taken, and for ankylosing spondylitis patients, synovial fluid was collected as well. The whole study cohort included over a hundred healthy donors and around 25 ankylosing spondylitis patients.

Concerning this clonotype: The antigen this receptor binds is unknown. Base qualities are missing; no much larger clone stands one base away.

The CDR3 spans 13 residues, from the cysteine through the phenylalanine. Of all the DNA, just the CDR3 is kept, 39 bases in frame from base 1. From the germline V gene, CDR1 is LGHNA and CDR2 is YNFKEQ. At the junction V is shortened by 1 base and J by 4 bases, with 7 bases in between. What the authors observed across the whole study: The disease-linked clones were reported to be significantly enriched in matched synovial fluid samples from ankylosing spondylitis patients. Blood from ankylosing spondylitis patients appeared to be characterized by a TCR beta motif composed of several highly homologous amino acid variants. The disease-linked clones showed a CD8+ phenotype and occurred at relatively low frequencies in peripheral blood. Some TCR beta motif variants had previously been reported in synovial fluid and blood of reactive arthritis patients, which suggested common disease-initiation mechanisms.

Sequencing instrument: Illumina HiSeq 2500. Quantitative 5'-RACE with molecular barcodes was used to prepare TCR beta libraries. The published analysis was carried out like this. A new computational method, built on a probabilistic model of VDJ rearrangement, was used to identify disease-linked TCR variants. The public sequencing data were trimmed at Q25 with fastp and processed into clonotypes with MiXCR by TCRdb, which kept only in-frame beta chains. Duplicate CDR3 protein sequences are folded into a single record with the most common DNA and genes. Clone size and V and J calls follow TCRdb, not the original study. In all, the sample holds some 240,000 distinct CDR3 sequences, and 15% to 20% of those were seen once. The top ten hold more than 25% of the sample.

This sequence originates from a male donor with ankylosing spondylitis or in good health (not recorded which). The sequenced sample consisted of blood, either unsorted or a sorted T cell fraction (not recorded which). Here the chain combines TRBV4-2 and TRBJ1-2; the D gene identity is not certain. The DNA reads TGTGCCAGCAGCCAAGTATCAGGCTATGGCTACACCTTC. This is translated as CASSQVSGYGYTF.